A single sample is the source of the 30 T cell receptor beta chains below, sequenced in a study of T cells after posttransplantation cyclophosphamide. The repertoire was sequenced with immunoSEQ multiplex PCR; TCRdb's copy has only in-frame clones and lacks some. The sample consists of roughly 49,000 clones, roughly 84% of them appearing once. Sample: PBMCs. The receptors were sampled from a man under 40 with a blood cancer, CMV-positive, and with a related stem cell donor.

The CDR3, as DNA: TGTGCCAGTAGTCCAAGAGACAGGGGCAATCAGCCCCAGCATTTT. Translated, it gives CASSPRDRGNQPQHF. This chain joins TRBV19 and TRBJ1-5; 7 bases agree with TRBD1. Trimming removed 5 bases from V and 2 bases from J; junction bases left unmatched: 6. The CDR3 sequence is 15 residues long. Germline CDR1 LNHDA, CDR2 SQIVND (reference sequence).

CDR3 region: CATSRGRRESYEQYF. CDR3 bases: TGTGCCACCAGCAGGGGTAGGCGGGAGTCCTACGAGCAGTACTTC. This chain connects TRBV15 to TRBJ2-7, with 7 bases fitting TRBD2. The CDR3 is 15 residues long. Germline CDR1 is LNHNV and CDR2 is YYDKDF (reference sequence). V was pared by 3 bases and J by 1 base, with 6 bases of the junction left unmatched. Using reference TRBV15 and TRBJ2-7 for the parts outside the CDR3, the full variable domain is DAMVIQNPRYQVTQFGKPVTLSCSQTLNHNVMYWYQQKSSQAPKLLFHYYDKDFNNEADTPDNFQSRRPNTSFCFLDIRSPGLGDTAMYLCATSRGRRESYEQYFGPGTRLTVT.

J is TRBJ1-3 and V is TRBV5-1; unclear D gene. There are 15 residues in the CDR3. CDR1 and CDR2 (germline): SGHRS, YFSETQ. V was clipped by 0 bases and J by 4 bases, with 11 bases between them. The CDR3 protein is CASSLAGNNGNTIYF. CDR3 bases: TGCGCCAGCAGCTTGGCCGGGAACAACGGAAACACCATATATTTT.

This chain joins TRBV18 and TRBJ1-1, with D maybe TRBD1 (5 bases). V lost 3 bases to trimming and J lost 0 bases, with 11 bases between them. Per germline, CDR1 KGHSH and CDR2 LQKENI. This CDR3 comprises 15 residues. The CDR3 region has the DNA TGTGCCAGCTCACCGGGACTGCCAATGAACACTGAAGCTTTCTTT. Its protein product is CASSPGLPMNTEAFF.

The gene calls are TRBV2 and TRBJ1-1; the D gene is possibly TRBD1 (6 bases). This CDR3 contains 13 residues. Germline V lookup: CDR1 SNHLY, CDR2 FYNNEI. V shed 11 bases and J shed 4 bases, with 17 bases lying between them. The CDR3 sequence is CAGQQGGGTEAFF. The CDR3 coding sequence is TGTGCCGGACAACAGGGAGGGGGCACTGAAGCTTTCTTT. Full variable domain (remainder filled in from reference TRBV2 and TRBJ1-1): EPEVTQTPSHQVTQMGQEVILRCVPISNHLYFYWYRQILGQKVEFLVSFYNNEISEKSEIFDDQFSVERPDGSNFTLKIRSTKLEDSAMYFCAGQQGGGTEAFFGQGTRLTVV.

The genes are TRBV30 and TRBJ2-7; tentative D call: TRBD1 (5 bases). The germline gives CDR1 GTSNPN, CDR2 SVGIG (reference sequence). This CDR3 region has 12 residues. V dropped 3 bases and J dropped 9 bases, with 15 bases sitting between them. The DNA of the CDR3 is TGTGCCTGGAGCCAGACAGCGTCGGGGCAGTACTTC. Translating gives CAWSQTASGQYF. Complete variable domain (other parts from reference TRBV30 and TRBJ2-7): SQTIHQWPATLVQPVGSPLSLECTVEGTSNPNLYWYRQAAGRGLQLLFYSVGIGQISSEVPQNLSASRPQDRQFILSSKKLLLSDSGFYLCAWSQTASGQYFGPGTRLTVT.

The V call is TRBV18, the J call TRBJ2-1; the D gene is possibly TRBD1 (6 bases). The V gene lost 8 bases and the J gene lost 8 bases, with 19 bases spanning the gap. The germline CDR1 and CDR2 sequences are KGHSH and LQKENI. This CDR3 contains 14 residues. CDR3: CASTTTGFVDEQFF. In DNA, the CDR3 is TGTGCCAGCACCACTACAGGGTTTGTCGATGAGCAGTTCTTC.

This clone was counted a single time. This rearrangement joins TRBV18 to TRBJ1-5; D might be TRBD1 (6 bases). V was shortened by 0 bases and J by 7 bases, with 19 bases between the two germline ends. Germline CDR1 KGHSH, CDR2 LQKENI. The CDR3 spans 17 residues. CDR3 sequence (DNA): TGTGCCAGCTCACCACCGGGACAAGCCGGGCCCAGGCAGCCCCAGCATTTT. It translates to CASSPPGQAGPRQPQHF. The variable domain in full, with the rest retrieved from reference TRBV18 and TRBJ1-5, is NAGVMQNPRHLVRRRGQEARLRCSPMKGHSHVYWYRQLPEEGLKFMVYLQKENIIDESGMPKERFSAEFPKEGPSILRIQQVVRGDSAAYFCASSPPGQAGPRQPQHFGDGTRLSIL.

This chain joins TRBV7-2 and TRBJ2-1; TRBD1 matches at 8 bases. The CDR3 spans 15 residues. J lost 4 bases, V lost 1 base, and 3 bases had no gene match. From germline, CDR1 is SGHTA and CDR2 FQGNSA. CDR3 loop: CASSLDRGVYNEQFF. The CDR3 bases are TGTGCCAGCAGCTTAGACAGGGGGGTTTACAATGAGCAGTTCTTC.

The chain uses TRBV9 and TRBJ2-5, with TRBD2 matching 8 bases. V dropped 2 bases and J dropped 5; count of bases not matched to a gene: 5. CDR1 and CDR2 from the germline V gene are SGDLS and YYNGEE. CDR3 length: 14 residues. In nucleotides, the CDR3 is TGTGCCAGCAGCGTGAGCGGGAGTCCCGAGACCCAGTACTTC. Translating it yields CASSVSGSPETQYF. Looking up the rest from reference TRBV9 and TRBJ2-5 gives the full variable domain: DSGVTQTPKHLITATGQRVTLRCSPRSGDLSVYWYQQSLDQGLQFLIQYYNGEERAKGNILERFSAQQFPDLHSELNLSSLELGDSALYFCASSVSGSPETQYFGPGTRLLVL.

The V call is TRBV2, the J call TRBJ2-7; D unclear. Trimming pared 6 bases from V and 5 bases from J, leaving 8 bases between. The CDR3 extends over 11 amino acids. The germline V gene encodes CDR1 SNHLY and CDR2 FYNNEI. CDR3 residues: CASRRFNEQYF. The CDR3 coding sequence is TGTGCCAGCAGGCGGTTCAACGAGCAGTACTTC.

This sequence joins TRBV29-1 and TRBJ1-1; a possible D gene is TRBD1 (6 bases). Germline CDR1 SQVTM, CDR2 ANQGSEA. Trimming removed 7 bases at V and 1 base at J, with 13 bases between. The CDR3 has 13 amino acids. CDR3 region: CSGDILANTEAFF. CDR3 sequence (DNA): TGCAGCGGGGACATACTGGCGAACACTGAAGCTTTCTTT.

CDR3 sequence: CATSRVGASGTTYEQYF. CDR3 sequence (DNA): TGTGCCACCAGCAGAGTGGGGGCTAGCGGGACAACCTACGAGCAGTACTTC. This rearrangement joins TRBV15 to TRBJ2-7; 9 bases line up with TRBD2. This CDR3 contains 17 residues. Germline CDR1 and CDR2: LNHNV and YYDKDF (reference sequence). V gave up 1 base and J gave up 2 bases; unmatched junction bases: 9. The variable domain in full, completed from reference TRBV15 and TRBJ2-7, reads DAMVIQNPRYQVTQFGKPVTLSCSQTLNHNVMYWYQQKSSQAPKLLFHYYDKDFNNEADTPDNFQSRRPNTSFCFLDIRSPGLGDTAMYLCATSRVGASGTTYEQYFGPGTRLTVT.

The table lists this clone with a count of one. The J gene is TRBJ2-5, the V gene TRBV27, with D unresolved. CDR1 and CDR2 from the germline V gene are MNHEY and SMNVEV (reference sequence). The CDR3 is made up of 13 amino acids. V was shortened by 8 bases and J by 5 bases, with 15 bases between the two germline ends. CDR3 nucleotide sequence: TGTGCCAGCGCTTCTCGGGTCCTGGAGACCCAGTACTTC. This encodes CASASRVLETQYF.

This clone was counted once. The chain has TRBV4-1 and TRBJ2-1, with 8 bases lining up with TRBD2. V dropped 1 base and J dropped 1; count of bases not matched to a gene: 9. Germline CDR1 is MGHRA and CDR2 is YSYEKL. CDR3 length: 18 residues. CDR3 bases: TGCGCCAGCAGCCAAGTCCTCTTAGCGGGACGATCCTACAATGAGCAGTTCTTC. This translates into CASSQVLLAGRSYNEQFF.

The chain recombines TRBV14 with TRBJ1-1, with TRBD1 matching over 9 bases. Trimming cost V 4 bases and J 10 bases; bases outside gene matches: 7. This CDR3 region has 13 residues. Germline CDR1 SGHDN, CDR2 FVKESK. The DNA for the CDR3 is TGTGCCAGCAGCCCCTACCAGACAGGGGGAGCTTTCTTT. This translates into CASSPYQTGGAFF. Drawing the rest from reference TRBV14 and TRBJ1-1, the complete variable domain is EAGVTQFPSHSVIEKGQTVTLRCDPISGHDNLYWYRRVMGKEIKFLLHFVKESKQDESGMPNNRFLAERTGGTYSTLKVQPAELEDSGVYFCASSPYQTGGAFFGQGTRLTVV.

J is TRBJ2-1 and V is TRBV6-5; D gene unclear. The CDR3 runs to 14 residues. Germline V gene data show CDR1 as MNHEY and CDR2 as SVGAGI. V lost 7 bases to trimming and J lost 4 bases, with 14 bases between them. The CDR3, as DNA: TGTGCCAGCAAACCTGGAGTTGTTTACAATGAGCAGTTCTTC. Translating gives CASKPGVVYNEQFF.

This clone has only one observation. This chain connects TRBV6-1 to TRBJ2-5, with 10 nucleotides matching TRBD2. V shed 7 bases and J 4 bases; nucleotides not matched to a gene: 6. The germline V gene has CDR1 MNHNS and CDR2 SASEGT. The CDR3 sequence is 14 residues long. The CDR3 DNA reads TGTGCCAGCAATGAGCGGGAGGGCCTAGAGACCCAGTACTTC. Protein: CASNEREGLETQYF.

This clone was found a few times. The chain combines TRBV10-1 with TRBJ2-2, with 10 bases lining up with TRBD1. Trimming removed 10 bases from V and 6 bases from J; junction bases left unmatched: 14. The length of the CDR3 is 16 residues. CDR1 and CDR2 (germline): WNHNN, SYGVQD (reference sequence). CDR3 in amino acids: CATRDRGFRVAGELFF. The CDR3, as DNA: TGCGCCACCCGGGACAGGGGATTTAGAGTGGCCGGGGAGCTGTTTTTT.

The V gene is TRBV7-6, the J gene TRBJ1-4; D not resolved. The CDR3 sequence is 15 residues long. Germline-derived CDR1 and CDR2 are SGHVS and FNYEAQ. V shed 4 bases and J shed 0 bases, with 9 bases lying between them. The CDR3 region has the DNA TGTGCCAGCAGCTCCCCCGGGGCAACTAATGAAAAACTGTTTTTT. Its protein product is CASSSPGATNEKLFF.

The V call is TRBV9, the J call TRBJ1-3, with TRBD1 as a possible D gene (5 bases). Trimming took off 0 bases at V and 4 bases at J, with 11 bases between the two ends. Germline V gives CDR1 SGDLS, CDR2 YYNGEE. The CDR3 is made up of 15 amino acids. In DNA, the CDR3 is TGTGCCAGCAGCGTAGGCTTGGGGCTCGGAAACACCATATATTTT. Translated, it gives CASSVGLGLGNTIYF.

This chain connects TRBV7-3 to TRBJ2-5; TRBD1 matches 7 bases. V shed 5 bases, J shed 2 bases, and the junction held 8 bases outside the gene matches. This CDR3 has 15 amino acids. Germline loops: CDR1 SGHTA, CDR2 FQGTGA. The CDR3 here is CASSPRGGRQETQYF. Here the CDR3 DNA reads TGTGCCAGCAGCCCAAGAGGGGGCCGGCAAGAGACCCAGTACTTC.

This clone was recorded once. The DNA of the CDR3 is TGTGCCTGGGCAGGGGAGAATCAGCCCCAGCATTTT. It is translated as CAWAGENQPQHF. The chain recombines TRBV30 with TRBJ1-5; a weak D match, TRBD1 (6 bases). This CDR3 is built from 12 residues. Germline V gene sequence: CDR1 GTSNPN, CDR2 SVGIG (reference sequence). V gave up 5 bases and J gave up 4 bases, with 9 bases separating them.

The chain recombines TRBV7-9 with TRBJ1-1; 7 nucleotides align to TRBD1. CDR1 and CDR2 (germline): SEHNR, FQNEAQ (reference sequence). This CDR3 comprises 12 residues. V dropped 10 bases and J dropped 4; count of bases not matched to a gene: 6. This chain's CDR3 is CATTDRVTEAFF. The CDR3 DNA reads as TGTGCCACCACCGACAGGGTCACTGAAGCTTTCTTT.

This clone was seen just once. The V gene is TRBV6-6, the J gene TRBJ2-7; 9 positions agree with TRBD2. CDR1 and CDR2 from the germline V gene are MNHNY and SVGAGI (reference sequence). The junction had 8 bases not matched to a gene; V was cut back by 6 bases and J by 2 bases. This CDR3 comprises 15 residues. CDR3 loop: CASSPQTSGTYEQYF. In DNA, the CDR3 is TGTGCCAGCAGCCCCCAGACTAGCGGAACCTACGAGCAGTACTTC.

As concerns this clone: Other nucleotide sequences from this sample produce the same CDR3. The V gene is TRBV28, the J gene TRBJ2-7; 7 bases are shared with TRBD1. V lost 5 bases and J lost 3; bases outside the gene matches: 7. The CDR3 is made up of 14 amino acids. CDR1 is MDHEN and CDR2 is SYDVKM in the germline V gene. The CDR3 loop is CASSPRQGYYEQYF. In DNA form, the CDR3 reads TGTGCCAGCAGTCCTCGACAGGGATACTACGAGCAGTACTTC.

The rearrangement joins TRBV5-1 to TRBJ2-7, with D perhaps matching TRBD2 (6 bases). Between the trimmed V and J ends, which lost 6 bases and 4 bases, there was a span of 11 bases. The CDR3 sequence is 12 residues long. Per the germline V gene, CDR1 is SGHRS and CDR2 is YFSETQ. The CDR3, as DNA: TGCGCCAGCAAGTCGGAGGGATACGAGCAGTACTTC. Its protein product is CASKSEGYEQYF. Full variable domain (missing parts from reference TRBV5-1 and TRBJ2-7): KAGVTQTPRYLIKTRGQQVTLSCSPISGHRSVSWYQQTPGQGLQFLFEYFSETQRNKGNFPGRFSGRQFSNSRSEMNVSTLELGDSALYLCASKSEGYEQYFGPGTRLTVT.

J is TRBJ2-3 and V is TRBV5-6; 8 bases are shared with TRBD2. The CDR3 covers 15 residues. Germline loops: CDR1 SGHDT, CDR2 YYEEEE. The V segment lost 4 bases and the J segment 6 bases; nucleotides outside the gene matches: 10. The CDR3 bases are TGTGCCAGCAGCCAGCTTGGACTAGCATTGGATACGCAGTATTTT. Protein sequence: CASSQLGLALDTQYF.

J is TRBJ1-5 and V is TRBV28; 7 bases are a match to TRBD1. The CDR3 loop spans 15 amino acids. After removal of 4 bases from V and 6 bases from J, the junction contained 9 bases not matched to a gene. Per germline, CDR1 MDHEN and CDR2 SYDVKM. The CDR3 spells CASSSQGEVGQPQHF. Written as DNA, the CDR3 is TGTGCCAGCAGTTCCCAGGGGGAGGTTGGTCAGCCCCAGCATTTT.

V gene TRBV5-4 combines with J gene TRBJ1-3; 10 nucleotides line up with TRBD1. The CDR3 totals 16 residues. J was trimmed by 8 bases and V by 4 bases; bases with no gene match: 12. Germline-derived CDR1 and CDR2 are SGHNT and YYREEE (reference sequence). CDR3 coding DNA: TGTGCCAGCAGCCGGGACAGGGGTTTGGTCTCAGACACCATATATTTT. It specifies CASSRDRGLVSDTIYF. The full variable domain, in which reference TRBV5-4 and TRBJ1-3 provide the parts outside the CDR3, is ETGVTQSPTHLIKTRGQQVTLRCSSQSGHNTVSWYQQALGQGPQFIFQYYREEENGRGNFPPRFSGLQFPNYSSELNVNALELDDSALYLCASSRDRGLVSDTIYFGEGSWLTVV.